This T cell receptor beta chain was profiled in a study of blood T cell repertoires in COVID-19. V gave up 5 bases and J gave up 0 bases, with 5 bases separating them. The CDR3 consists of 13 residues. Germline V gene data show CDR1 as KGHSH and CDR2 as LQKENI. Repertoires were generated with immunoSEQ multiplex PCR, while TCRdb's copy carries only in-frame clones and drops some. The sample lists under 400,000 clones, around 87% occurring once. The sequence was obtained from a woman younger than 45 with COVID-19, enrolled during active disease. The material sequenced was peripheral blood. The rearrangement uses TRBV18 and TRBJ1-5; no firm D call. CDR3 residues: CASSEGSNQPQHF. The CDR3 DNA sequence: TGTGCCAGCTCAGAGGGTAGCAATCAGCCCCAGCATTTT.